These 9 T cell receptor beta chains share one sample of origin, sequenced in a study of T cell responses to AZD1222 COVID-19 vaccine. Data came from immunoSEQ multiplex PCR; TCRdb stores just in-frame clones and leaves some out. The sample contains 100,000 to 150,000 clones, approximately 90% of which appear only once. The source material was peripheral blood, sampled on day 0 of AZD1222 vaccination. Receptors were obtained from an adult in good health.

This rearrangement joins TRBV7-2 to TRBJ2-3; D might be TRBD1 (6 bases). Germline CDR1 and CDR2: SGHTA and FQGNSA. There are 15 residues in the CDR3. V lost 5 bases to trimming and J lost 6 bases, with 18 bases between them. CDR3 sequence: CASSPGTRPQDTQYF. For the CDR3, the DNA is TGTGCCAGCAGCCCAGGGACACGGCCGCAGGATACGCAGTATTTT.

This clone was detected only a few times. The chain combines TRBV10-3 with TRBJ2-7, with 8 nucleotides matching TRBD1. Germline assignment: CDR1 ENHRY and CDR2 SYGVKD. Trimming at V came to 4 bases and at J to 2 bases, leaving 10 bases not matched to a gene. The CDR3 sequence is 16 residues long. The CDR3 bases are TGTGCCATCAGTGGGGGTGGGGCAGGGGGCACCTACGAGCAGTACTTC. Translating it yields CAISGGGAGGTYEQYF.

This rearrangement joins TRBV12-3 or TRBV12-4 to TRBJ1-2; tentatively, D is TRBD1 (6 bases). Trimming stripped 5 bases from V and 7 bases from J, with 14 bases between. The CDR3 is made up of 13 amino acids. The CDR3 here is CASSVQGGLGYTF. The DNA of the CDR3 is TGTGCCAGCAGTGTACAGGGAGGCCTTGGCTACACCTTC.

The chain has TRBV5-4 and TRBJ2-1; D gene uncertain. V gave up 1 base and J gave up 3 bases, with 8 bases separating them. Per germline, CDR1 SGHNT and CDR2 YYREEE (reference sequence). The CDR3 extends over 14 amino acids. Here the CDR3 reads CASSLMGFYNEQFF. The CDR3 DNA reads TGTGCCAGCAGCTTGATGGGGTTCTACAATGAGCAGTTCTTC.

The gene calls are TRBV14 and TRBJ1-1, with a tentative D call TRBD1 (5 bases). V shed 4 bases and J shed 4 bases, with 13 bases lying between them. Germline lookup yields CDR1 SGHDN and CDR2 FVKESK. The CDR3 is 14 residues long. CDR3 DNA: TGTGCCAGCAGCCGGCGACTGGGGGTCACTGAAGCTTTCTTT. Protein product: CASSRRLGVTEAFF.

The rearrangement joins TRBV28 to TRBJ1-2, with TRBD1 matching over 7 bases. The CDR3 contains 13 residues. Germline V CDR1 and CDR2: MDHEN, SYDVKM. V lost 6 bases, J lost 8 bases, and 9 bases stayed unmatched. The CDR3 nucleotides read TGTGCCAGCAGGGCAGGGGGGGTCACGGGCTACACCTTC. Translating gives CASRAGGVTGYTF.

Only one count was recorded for this clone. The chain couples TRBV9 to TRBJ1-3; 8 bases map to TRBD1. V gave up 4 bases and J gave up 1 base; unmatched junction bases: 4. From germline, CDR1 is SGDLS and CDR2 YYNGEE. This CDR3 is built from 15 residues. The CDR3 bases are TGTGCCAGCAGCCCTCAGGGGGCGTCTGGAAACACCATATATTTT. Its translation is CASSPQGASGNTIYF.

V gene TRBV29-1 combines with J gene TRBJ2-7; D gene ambiguous. The V gene lost 4 bases and the J gene lost 0 bases, with 7 bases spanning the gap. The CDR3 totals 12 residues. Germline loops: CDR1 SQVTM, CDR2 ANQGSEA. CDR3: CSVVRGSYEQYF. The CDR3 bases are TGCAGCGTTGTGAGAGGCTCCTACGAGCAGTACTTC.

The chain recombines TRBV15 with TRBJ1-3; D may be TRBD1 (6 bases). The germline V gene encodes CDR1 LNHNV and CDR2 YYDKDF (reference sequence). The CDR3 runs to 15 residues. V lost 3 bases to trimming and J lost 0 bases, with 9 bases between them. The CDR3 region is CATSRGAYSGNTIYF. DNA of the CDR3: TGTGCCACCAGCAGGGGGGCCTACTCTGGAAACACCATATATTTT.